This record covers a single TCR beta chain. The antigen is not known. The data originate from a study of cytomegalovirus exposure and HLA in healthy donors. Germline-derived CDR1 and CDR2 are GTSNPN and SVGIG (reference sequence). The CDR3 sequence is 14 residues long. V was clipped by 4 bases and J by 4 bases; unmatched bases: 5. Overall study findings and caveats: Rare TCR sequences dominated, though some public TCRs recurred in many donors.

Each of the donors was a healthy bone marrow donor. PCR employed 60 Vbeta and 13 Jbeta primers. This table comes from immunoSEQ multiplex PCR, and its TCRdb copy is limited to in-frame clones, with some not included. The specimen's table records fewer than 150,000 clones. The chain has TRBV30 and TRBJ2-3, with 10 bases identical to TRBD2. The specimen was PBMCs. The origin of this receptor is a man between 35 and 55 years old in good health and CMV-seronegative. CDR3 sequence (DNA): TGTGCCTGGAAATTAGCGGGGGGTCCAGATACGCAGTATTTT. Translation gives CAWKLAGGPDTQYF.